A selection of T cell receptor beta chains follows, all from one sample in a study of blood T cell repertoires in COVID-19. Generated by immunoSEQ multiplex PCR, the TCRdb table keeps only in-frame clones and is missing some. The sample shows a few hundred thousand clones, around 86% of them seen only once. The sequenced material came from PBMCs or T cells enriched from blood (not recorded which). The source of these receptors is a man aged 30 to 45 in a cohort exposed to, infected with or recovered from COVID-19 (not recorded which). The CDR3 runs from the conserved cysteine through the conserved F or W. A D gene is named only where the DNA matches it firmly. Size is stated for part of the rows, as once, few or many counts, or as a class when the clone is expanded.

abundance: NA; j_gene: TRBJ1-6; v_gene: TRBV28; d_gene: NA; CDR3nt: TGTGCCAGCAGGCCACCGGCACAGCTTAATTCACCCCTCCACTTT; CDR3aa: CASRPPAQLNSPLHF
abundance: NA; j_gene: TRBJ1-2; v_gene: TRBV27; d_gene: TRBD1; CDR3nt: TGTGCCAGCAGTCGCTTAGACAGGGCTGGCCTCTATGGCTACACCTTC; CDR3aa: CASSRLDRAGLYGYTF
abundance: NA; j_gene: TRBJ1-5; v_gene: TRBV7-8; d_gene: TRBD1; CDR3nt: TGTGCCAGCAGCCCGACAGGGGGCGGTCAGCCCCAGCATTTT; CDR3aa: CASSPTGGGQPQHF
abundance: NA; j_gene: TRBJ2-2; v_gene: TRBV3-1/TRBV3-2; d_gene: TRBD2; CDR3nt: TGTGCCAGCAGCCAAGAGGGGTCTAGCGGGCCTCCGAACACCGGGGAGCTGTTTTTT; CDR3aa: CASSQEGSSGPPNTGELFF
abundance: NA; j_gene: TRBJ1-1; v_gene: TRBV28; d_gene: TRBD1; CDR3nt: TGTGCCAGCAGCAGGGGGCGCGCAGGCACTGAAGCTTTCTTT; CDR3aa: CASSRGRAGTEAFF
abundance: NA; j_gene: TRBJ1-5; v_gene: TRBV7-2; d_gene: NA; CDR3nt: TGTGCCAGCAGCTTACGGGATTTGGGCAATCAGCCCCAGCATTTT; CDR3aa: CASSLRDLGNQPQHF
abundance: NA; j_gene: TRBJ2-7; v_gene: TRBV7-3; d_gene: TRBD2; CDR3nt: TGTGCCAGCAGCTTAGCGGGAGGGCCTTCCTACGAGCAGTACTTC; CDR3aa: CASSLAGGPSYEQYF
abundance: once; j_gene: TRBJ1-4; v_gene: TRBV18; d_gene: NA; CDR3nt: TGTGCCAGCTCCCCCGCGCGAGGGAGGGATGAAAAACTGTTTTTT; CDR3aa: CASSPARGRDEKLFF
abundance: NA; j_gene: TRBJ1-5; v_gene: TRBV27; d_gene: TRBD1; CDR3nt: TGTGCCAGCAGTTACTCCCGACAGGGACTCAATCAGCCCCAGCATTTT; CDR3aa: CASSYSRQGLNQPQHF
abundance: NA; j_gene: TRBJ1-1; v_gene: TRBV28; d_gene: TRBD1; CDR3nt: TGTGCCAGCAGCTCCACCCGAGCAGGAGGCGAAGGGGGCCTTGGGGGCACTGAAGCTTTCTTT; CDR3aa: CASSSTRAGGEGGLGGTEAFF
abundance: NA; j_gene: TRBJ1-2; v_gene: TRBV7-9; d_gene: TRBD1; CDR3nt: TGTGCCAGCAGCCCCCGGGACAGGGTGTCAAGGTTGGACTATGGCTACACCTTC; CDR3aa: CASSPRDRVSRLDYGYTF
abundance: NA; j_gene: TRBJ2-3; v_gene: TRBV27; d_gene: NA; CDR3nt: TGTGCCGTCCTGGGAGTAGATACGCAGTATTTT; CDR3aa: CAVLGVDTQYF
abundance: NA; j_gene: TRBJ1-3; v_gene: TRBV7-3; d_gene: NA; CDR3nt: TGTGCCAGCAGCGCCGCAGGTGGCTCGGGGGGAAACACCATATATTTT; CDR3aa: CASSAAGGSGGNTIYF
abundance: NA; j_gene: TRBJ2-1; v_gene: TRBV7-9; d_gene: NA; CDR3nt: TGTGCCAGCAGCTTACCTAGACCCTACAATGAGCAGTTCTTC; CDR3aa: CASSLPRPYNEQFF
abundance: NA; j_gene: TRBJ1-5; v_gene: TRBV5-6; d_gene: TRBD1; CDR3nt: TGTGCCAGCAGCTCCCGTTGGGTGGCAGGGGGTCAGCCCCAGCATTTT; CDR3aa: CASSSRWVAGGQPQHF
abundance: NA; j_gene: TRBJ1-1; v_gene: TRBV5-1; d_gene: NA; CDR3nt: TGCGCCAGCAGCTCCGGAGGCAGACTGAACACTGAAGCTTTCTTT; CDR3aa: CASSSGGRLNTEAFF
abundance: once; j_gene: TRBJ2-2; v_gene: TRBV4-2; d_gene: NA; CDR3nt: TGTGCCAGCAGCCAAGACACCACACCGGAGAGAGGCGGGGAGCTGTTTTTT; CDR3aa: CASSQDTTPERGGELFF
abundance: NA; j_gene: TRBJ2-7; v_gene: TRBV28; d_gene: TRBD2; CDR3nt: TGTGCCAGCAGTTTCCCCAAGCGGATAGCGGGAGGGTACGAGCAGTACTTC; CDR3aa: CASSFPKRIAGGYEQYF
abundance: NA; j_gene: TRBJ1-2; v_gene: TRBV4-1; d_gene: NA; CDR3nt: TGCGCCAGCAGCAGCCGAAACGGCTACACCTTC; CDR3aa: CASSSRNGYTF
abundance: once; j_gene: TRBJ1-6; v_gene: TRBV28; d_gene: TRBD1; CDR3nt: TGTGCCAGCAAAGGCGGGGACAGGACCGCACCCCTCCACTTT; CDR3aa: CASKGGDRTAPLHF
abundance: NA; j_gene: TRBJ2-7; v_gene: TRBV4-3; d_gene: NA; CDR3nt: TGCGCCAGCAGCGCAAGCGTTGGCGGAACCTACGAGCAGTACTTC; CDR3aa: CASSASVGGTYEQYF
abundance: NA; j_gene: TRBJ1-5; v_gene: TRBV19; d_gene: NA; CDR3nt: TGTGCCAGTAGTATTCCGGGGGGGCATCAGCCCCAGCATTTT; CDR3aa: CASSIPGGHQPQHF
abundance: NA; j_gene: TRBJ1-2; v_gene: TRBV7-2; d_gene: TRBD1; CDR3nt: TGTGCCAGCAGCCCAGGGGACAGGGGGCTTGGCTACACCTTC; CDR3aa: CASSPGDRGLGYTF